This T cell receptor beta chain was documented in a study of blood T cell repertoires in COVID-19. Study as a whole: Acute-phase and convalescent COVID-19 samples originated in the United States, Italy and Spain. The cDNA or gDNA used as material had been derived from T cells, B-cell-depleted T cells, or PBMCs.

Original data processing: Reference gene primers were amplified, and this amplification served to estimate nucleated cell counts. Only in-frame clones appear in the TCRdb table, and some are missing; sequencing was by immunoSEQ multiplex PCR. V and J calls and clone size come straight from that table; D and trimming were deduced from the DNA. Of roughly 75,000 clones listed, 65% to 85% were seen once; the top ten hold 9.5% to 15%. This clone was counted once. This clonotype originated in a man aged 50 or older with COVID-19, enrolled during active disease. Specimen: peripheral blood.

Written as DNA, the CDR3 is TGTGCCAGCAGTTTATCGCAGTCCTACGAGCAGTACTTC. It translates to CASSLSQSYEQYF. The chain recombines TRBV27 with TRBJ2-7; D is ambiguous. Deletions cut 0 bases from V and 1 base from J, with 4 bases between. This CDR3 has 13 residues. Germline CDR1 and CDR2: MNHEY and SMNVEV (reference sequence).